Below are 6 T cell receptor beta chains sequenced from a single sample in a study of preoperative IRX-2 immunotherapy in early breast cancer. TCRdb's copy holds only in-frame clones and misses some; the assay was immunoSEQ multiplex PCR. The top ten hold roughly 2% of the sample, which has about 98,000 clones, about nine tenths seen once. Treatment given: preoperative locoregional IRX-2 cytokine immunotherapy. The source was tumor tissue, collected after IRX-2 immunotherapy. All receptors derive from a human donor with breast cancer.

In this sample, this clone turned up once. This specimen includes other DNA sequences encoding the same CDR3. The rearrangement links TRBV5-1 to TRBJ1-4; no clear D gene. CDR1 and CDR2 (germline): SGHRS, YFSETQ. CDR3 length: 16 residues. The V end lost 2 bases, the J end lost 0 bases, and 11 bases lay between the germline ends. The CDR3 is CASSLSGPATNEKLFF. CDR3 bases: TGCGCCAGCAGCTTAAGCGGTCCCGCAACTAATGAAAAACTGTTTTTT.

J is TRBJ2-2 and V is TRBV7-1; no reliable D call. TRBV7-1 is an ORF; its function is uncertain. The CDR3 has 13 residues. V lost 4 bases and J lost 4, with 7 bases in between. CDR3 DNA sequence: TGTGCCAGCAGCTTTTCGCGCACCGGGGAGCTGTTTTTT. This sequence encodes CASSFSRTGELFF.

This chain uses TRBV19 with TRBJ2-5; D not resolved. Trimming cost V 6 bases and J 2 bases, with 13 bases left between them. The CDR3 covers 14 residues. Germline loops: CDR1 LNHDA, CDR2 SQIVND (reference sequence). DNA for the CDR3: TGTGCCAGTAGCCCTGGACGCCTACAAGAGACCCAGTACTTC. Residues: CASSPGRLQETQYF. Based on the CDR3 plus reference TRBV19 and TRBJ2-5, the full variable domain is DGGITQSPKYLFRKEGQNVTLSCEQNLNHDAMYWYRQDPGQGLRLIYYSQIVNDFQKGDIAEGYSVSREKKESFPLTVTSAQKNPTAFYLCASSPGRLQETQYFGPGTRLLVL.

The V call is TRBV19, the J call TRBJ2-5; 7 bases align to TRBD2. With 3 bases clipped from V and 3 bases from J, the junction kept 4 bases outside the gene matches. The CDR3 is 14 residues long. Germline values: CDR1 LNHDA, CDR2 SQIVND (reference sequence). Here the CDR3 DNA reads TGTGCCAGTAGTATGGGAGGGGTCAAAGAGACCCAGTACTTC. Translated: CASSMGGVKETQYF.

CDR3: CASSINGQPGSYSNQPQHF. The CDR3 DNA reads TGTGCCAGTAGTATTAACGGCCAGCCAGGGAGCTATAGCAATCAGCCCCAGCATTTT. The V call is TRBV19, the J call TRBJ1-5; D perhaps matches TRBD1 (5 bases). The germline gives CDR1 LNHDA, CDR2 SQIVND (reference sequence). The ends were cut back, 3 bases at V and 0 bases at J, with 21 bases in the middle. This CDR3 is 19 amino acids long.

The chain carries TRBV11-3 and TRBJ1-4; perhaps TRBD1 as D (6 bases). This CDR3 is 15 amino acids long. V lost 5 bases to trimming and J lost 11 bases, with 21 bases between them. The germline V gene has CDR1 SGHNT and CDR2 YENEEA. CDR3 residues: CASSQGTVTGNKLFF. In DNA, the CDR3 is TGTGCCAGCAGCCAAGGAACGGTCACAGGGAATAAACTGTTTTTT. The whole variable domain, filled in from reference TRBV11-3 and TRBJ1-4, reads EAGVVQSPRYKIIEKKQPVAFWCNPISGHNTLYWYLQNLGQGPELLIRYENEEAVDDSQLPKDRFSAERLKGVDSTLKIQPAELGDSAVYLCASSQGTVTGNKLFFGSGTQLSVL.